This section outlines one T cell receptor (beta chain) sequence together with its context. These data originate in a study of OX40 agonist ivuxolimab in advanced cancers. The wider study: Each patient was given ivuxolimab into a vein every 2 weeks, at 0.01 to 10 mg/kg.

Method: immunoSEQ multiplex PCR; TCRdb's copy keeps in-frame clones and lacks some. The sample lists 60,000 to 70,000 clones; 70% to 90% were seen once. V lost 4 bases and J lost 5; bases outside the gene matches: 8. The CDR3 loop spans 17 amino acids. Looked up from germline, CDR1 is SGHDN and CDR2 is FVKESK. This clonotype was obtained from an adult with an advanced solid tumor such as melanoma, head and neck, liver or kidney cancer. The specimen was CD4+ or CD8+ T cells sorted from blood, collected in a trial of the OX40 agonist ivuxolimab. This rearrangement joins TRBV14 to TRBJ2-5; 15 nucleotides agree with TRBD2. In DNA form, the CDR3 reads TGTGCCAGCAGCCCAGGACTAGCGGGAGGGCCTCGTGAGACCCAGTACTTC. Amino acids: CASSPGLAGGPRETQYF.